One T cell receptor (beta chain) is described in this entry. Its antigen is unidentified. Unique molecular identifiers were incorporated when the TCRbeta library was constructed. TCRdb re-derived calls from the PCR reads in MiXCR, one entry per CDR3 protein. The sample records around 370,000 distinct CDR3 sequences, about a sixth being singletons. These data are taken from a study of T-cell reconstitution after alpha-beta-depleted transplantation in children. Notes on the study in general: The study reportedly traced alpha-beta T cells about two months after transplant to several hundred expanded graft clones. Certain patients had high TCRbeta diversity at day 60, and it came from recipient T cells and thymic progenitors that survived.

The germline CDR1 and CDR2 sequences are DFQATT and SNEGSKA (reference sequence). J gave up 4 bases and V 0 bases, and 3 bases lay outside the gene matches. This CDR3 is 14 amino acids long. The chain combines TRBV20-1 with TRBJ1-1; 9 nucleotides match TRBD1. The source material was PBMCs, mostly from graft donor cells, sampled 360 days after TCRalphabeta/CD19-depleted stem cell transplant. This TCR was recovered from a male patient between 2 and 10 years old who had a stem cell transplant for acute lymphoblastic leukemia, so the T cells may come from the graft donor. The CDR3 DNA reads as TGCAGTGCTAGAGATGTGGACAGGGGCACTGAAGCTTTCTTT. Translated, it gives CSARDVDRGTEAFF.